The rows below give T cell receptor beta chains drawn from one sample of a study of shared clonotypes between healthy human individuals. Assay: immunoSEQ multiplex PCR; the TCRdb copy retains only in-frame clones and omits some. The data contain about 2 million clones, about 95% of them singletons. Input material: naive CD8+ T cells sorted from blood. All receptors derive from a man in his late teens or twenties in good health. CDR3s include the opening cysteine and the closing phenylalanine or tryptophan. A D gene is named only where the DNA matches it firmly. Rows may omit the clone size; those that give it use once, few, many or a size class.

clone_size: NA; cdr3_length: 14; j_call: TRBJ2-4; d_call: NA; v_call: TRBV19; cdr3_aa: CASSWRGVDNIQYF; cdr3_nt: TGTGCCAGTAGTTGGCGAGGGGTCGACAACATTCAGTACTTC
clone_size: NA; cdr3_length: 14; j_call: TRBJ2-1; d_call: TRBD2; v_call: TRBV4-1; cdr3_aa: CASSYSGRGNEQFF; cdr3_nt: TGCGCCAGCAGTTATAGCGGGAGGGGGAATGAGCAGTTCTTC
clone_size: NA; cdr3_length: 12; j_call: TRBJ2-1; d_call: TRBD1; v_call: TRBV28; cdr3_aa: CASSSTGTGVLF; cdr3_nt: TGTGCCAGCAGCTCGACCGGGACAGGGGTCCTCTTC
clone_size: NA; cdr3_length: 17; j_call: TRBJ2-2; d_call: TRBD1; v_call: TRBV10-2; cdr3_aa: CASSEWGQGSVPGELFF; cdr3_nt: TGCGCCAGCAGTGAGTGGGGACAGGGCTCCGTCCCCGGGGAGCTGTTTTTT
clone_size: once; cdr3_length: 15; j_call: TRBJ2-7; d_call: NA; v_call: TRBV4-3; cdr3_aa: CASSPFRSSSYEQYF; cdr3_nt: TGCGCCAGCAGCCCCTTCCGGAGCTCCTCCTACGAGCAGTACTTC
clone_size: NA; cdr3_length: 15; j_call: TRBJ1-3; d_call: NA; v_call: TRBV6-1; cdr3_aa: CASRVRDTSGNTIYF; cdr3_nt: TGTGCCAGCAGAGTCCGGGACACATCTGGAAACACCATATATTTT
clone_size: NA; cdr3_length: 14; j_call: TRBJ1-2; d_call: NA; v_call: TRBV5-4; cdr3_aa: CASSFSGGYYGYTF; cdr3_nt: TGTGCCAGCAGCTTCAGCGGCGGATACTATGGCTACACCTTC
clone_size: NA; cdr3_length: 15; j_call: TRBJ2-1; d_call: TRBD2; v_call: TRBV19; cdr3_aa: CASSQGLAGYNEQFF; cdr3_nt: TGTGCCAGTAGCCAGGGACTAGCGGGCTACAATGAGCAGTTCTTC
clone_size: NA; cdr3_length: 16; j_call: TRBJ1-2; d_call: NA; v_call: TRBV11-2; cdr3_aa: CASSLGLGDPNYGYTF; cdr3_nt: TGTGCCAGCAGCTTAGGTTTGGGAGACCCTAACTATGGCTACACCTTC
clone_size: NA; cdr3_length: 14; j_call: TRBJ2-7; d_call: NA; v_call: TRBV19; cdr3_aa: CASSINSWGYEQYF; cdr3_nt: TGTGCCAGTAGTATTAACTCTTGGGGTTACGAGCAGTACTTC
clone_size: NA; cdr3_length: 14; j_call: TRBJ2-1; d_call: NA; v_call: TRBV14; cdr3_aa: CASSQIGNYNEQFF; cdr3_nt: TGTGCCAGCAGCCAGATAGGGAACTACAATGAGCAGTTCTTC
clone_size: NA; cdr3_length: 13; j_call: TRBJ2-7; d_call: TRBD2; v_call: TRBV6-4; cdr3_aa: CASSPGLAHEQYF; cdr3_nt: TGTGCCAGCAGTCCGGGACTAGCACACGAGCAGTACTTC
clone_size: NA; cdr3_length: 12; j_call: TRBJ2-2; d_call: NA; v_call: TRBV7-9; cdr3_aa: CASSNRPGELFF; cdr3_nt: TGTGCCAGCAGCAACCGCCCCGGGGAGCTGTTTTTT
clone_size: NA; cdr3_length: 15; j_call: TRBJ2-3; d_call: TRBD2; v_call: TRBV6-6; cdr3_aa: CASTDSGGPRDTQYF; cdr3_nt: TGTGCCAGCACCGATAGCGGGGGGCCGAGGGATACGCAGTATTTT
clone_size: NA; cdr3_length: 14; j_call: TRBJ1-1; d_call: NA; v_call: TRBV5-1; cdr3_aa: CASTPDRKNTEAFF; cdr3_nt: TGCGCCAGCACACCTGACAGGAAGAACACTGAAGCTTTCTTT
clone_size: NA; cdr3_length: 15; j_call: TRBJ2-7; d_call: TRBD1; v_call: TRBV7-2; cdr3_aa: CASSLVGDREYEQYF; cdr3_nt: TGTGCCAGCAGCTTAGTCGGGGACAGGGAATACGAGCAGTACTTC
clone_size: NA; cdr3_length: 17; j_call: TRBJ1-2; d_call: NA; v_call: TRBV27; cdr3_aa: CASSLSAISGAVYGYTF; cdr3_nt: TGTGCCAGCAGTTTGTCGGCAATATCAGGGGCGGTCTATGGCTACACCTTC
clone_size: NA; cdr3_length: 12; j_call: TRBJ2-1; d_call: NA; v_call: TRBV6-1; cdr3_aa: CASSPTANEQFF; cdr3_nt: TGTGCCAGCAGTCCCACGGCTAATGAGCAGTTCTTC
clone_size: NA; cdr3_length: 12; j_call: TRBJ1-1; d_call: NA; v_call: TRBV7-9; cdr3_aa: CASSLVATEAFF; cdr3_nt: TGTGCCAGCAGCTTAGTGGCGACTGAAGCTTTCTTT
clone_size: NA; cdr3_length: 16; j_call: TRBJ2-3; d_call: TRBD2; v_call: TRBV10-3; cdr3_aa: CAISESAGEYTDTQYF; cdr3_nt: TGTGCCATCAGTGAGTCAGCGGGGGAGTACACAGATACGCAGTATTTT
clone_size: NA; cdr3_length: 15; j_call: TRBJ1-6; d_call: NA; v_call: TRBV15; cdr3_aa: CATSNYRDRNSPLHF; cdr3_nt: TGTGCCACCAGCAATTACCGGGACCGTAATTCACCCCTCCACTTT
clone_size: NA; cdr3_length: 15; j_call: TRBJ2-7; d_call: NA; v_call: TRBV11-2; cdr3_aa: CASSSIGLLSYEQYF; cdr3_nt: TGTGCCAGCAGCTCGATTGGACTCCTCTCCTACGAGCAGTACTTC
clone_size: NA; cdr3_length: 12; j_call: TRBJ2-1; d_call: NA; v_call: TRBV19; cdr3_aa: CATNQGYNEQFF; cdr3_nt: TGTGCCACCAACCAGGGCTACAATGAGCAGTTCTTC
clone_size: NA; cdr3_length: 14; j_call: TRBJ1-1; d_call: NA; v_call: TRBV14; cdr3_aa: CASSQLYLGTEAFF; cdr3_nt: TGTGCCAGCAGCCAACTCTACCTCGGCACTGAAGCTTTCTTT
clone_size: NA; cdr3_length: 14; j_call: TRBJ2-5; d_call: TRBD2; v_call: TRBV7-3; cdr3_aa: CASSPGGPQETQYF; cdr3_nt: TGTGCCAGCAGCCCGGGGGGTCCTCAAGAGACCCAGTACTTC
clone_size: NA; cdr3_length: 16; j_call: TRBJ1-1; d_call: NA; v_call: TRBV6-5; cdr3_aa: CASSYTPGSLNTEAFF; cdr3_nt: TGTGCCAGCAGCTACACTCCCGGGTCCCTGAACACTGAAGCTTTCTTT
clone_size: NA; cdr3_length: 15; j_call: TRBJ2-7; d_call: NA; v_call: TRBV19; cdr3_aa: CASSTTWDNSYEQYF; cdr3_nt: TGTGCCAGTAGTACTACCTGGGACAACTCCTACGAGCAGTACTTC
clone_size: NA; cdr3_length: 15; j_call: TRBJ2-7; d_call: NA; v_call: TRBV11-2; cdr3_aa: CASSSPVTGVHEQYF; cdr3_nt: TGTGCCAGCAGCTCTCCGGTGACGGGGGTCCACGAGCAGTACTTC
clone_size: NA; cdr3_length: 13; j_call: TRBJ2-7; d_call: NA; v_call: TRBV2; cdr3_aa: CASTLGHLYEQYF; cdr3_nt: TGTGCCAGCACGCTGGGACACCTCTACGAGCAGTACTTC
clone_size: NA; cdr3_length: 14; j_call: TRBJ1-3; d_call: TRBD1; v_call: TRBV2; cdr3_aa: CASSPTGYRDTIYF; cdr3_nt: TGTGCCAGCAGTCCGACAGGGTACAGAGACACCATATATTTT
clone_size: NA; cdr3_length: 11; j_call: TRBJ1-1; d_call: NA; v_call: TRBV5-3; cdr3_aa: CARGEGTEAFF; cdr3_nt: TGTGCCAGAGGGGAGGGTACTGAAGCTTTCTTT
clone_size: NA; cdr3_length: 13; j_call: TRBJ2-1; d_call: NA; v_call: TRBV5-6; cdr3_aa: CASSLGFYNEQFF; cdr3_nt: TGTGCCAGCAGCTTGGGATTTTACAATGAGCAGTTCTTC
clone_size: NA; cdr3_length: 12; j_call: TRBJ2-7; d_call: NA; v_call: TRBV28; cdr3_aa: CASSLRVSEQYF; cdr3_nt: TGTGCCAGCAGTTTGAGGGTCTCCGAGCAGTACTTC
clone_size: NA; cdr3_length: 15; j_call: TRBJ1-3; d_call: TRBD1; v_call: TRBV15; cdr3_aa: CAISRDRDAGNTIYF; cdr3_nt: TGTGCCATTTCACGAGACAGGGACGCTGGAAACACCATATATTTT
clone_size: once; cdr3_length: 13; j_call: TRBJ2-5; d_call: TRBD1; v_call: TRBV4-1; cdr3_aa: CASSWTGPETQYF; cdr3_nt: TGCGCCAGCAGCTGGACAGGGCCAGAGACCCAGTACTTC
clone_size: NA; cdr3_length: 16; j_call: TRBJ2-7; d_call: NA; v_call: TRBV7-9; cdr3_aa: CASSSSNRIPSYEQYF; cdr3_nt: TGTGCCAGCAGTTCATCCAACAGGATCCCCTCCTACGAGCAGTACTTC
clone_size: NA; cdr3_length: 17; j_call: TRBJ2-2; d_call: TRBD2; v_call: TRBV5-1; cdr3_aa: CASSSNLAGGRTGELFF; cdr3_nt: TGCGCCAGCAGCTCGAACCTAGCGGGGGGCCGCACCGGGGAGCTGTTTTTT
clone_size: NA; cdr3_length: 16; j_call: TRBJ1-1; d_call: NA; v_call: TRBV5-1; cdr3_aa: CASSLDDRQSNTEAFF; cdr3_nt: TGCGCCAGCAGCTTAGACGATAGACAGTCGAACACTGAAGCTTTCTTT
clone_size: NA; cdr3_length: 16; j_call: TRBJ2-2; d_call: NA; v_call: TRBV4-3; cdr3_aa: CASSQGQGWESGELFF; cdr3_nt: TGCGCCAGCAGCCAAGGGCAGGGATGGGAGTCCGGGGAGCTGTTTTTT
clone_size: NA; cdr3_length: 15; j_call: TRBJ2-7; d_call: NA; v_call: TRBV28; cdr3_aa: CASSFFLQTLYEQYF; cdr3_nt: TGTGCCAGCAGTTTTTTTCTACAAACCCTCTACGAGCAGTACTTC
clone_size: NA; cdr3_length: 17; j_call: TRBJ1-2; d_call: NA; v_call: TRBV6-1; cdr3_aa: CASSESPGQIQPYGYTF; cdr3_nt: TGTGCCAGCAGTGAATCCCCAGGCCAGATCCAACCCTATGGCTACACCTTC
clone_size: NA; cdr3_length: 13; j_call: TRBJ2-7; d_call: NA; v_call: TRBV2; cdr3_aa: CASSDTDSYEQYF; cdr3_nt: TGTGCCAGCAGTGATACGGACTCCTACGAGCAGTACTTC
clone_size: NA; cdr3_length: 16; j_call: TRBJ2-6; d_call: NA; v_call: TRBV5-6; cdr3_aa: CASSRMGDSGANVLTF; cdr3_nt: TGTGCCAGCAGCCGAATGGGGGACTCTGGGGCCAACGTCCTGACTTTC
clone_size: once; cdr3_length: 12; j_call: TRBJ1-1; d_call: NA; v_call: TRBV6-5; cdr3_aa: CASSYSRTEAFF; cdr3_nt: TGTGCCAGCAGTTACTCTCGGACTGAAGCTTTCTTT
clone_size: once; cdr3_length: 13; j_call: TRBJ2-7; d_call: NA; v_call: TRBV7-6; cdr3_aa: CASSLDDLREQYF; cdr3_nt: TGTGCCAGCAGCTTAGACGACCTTCGCGAGCAGTACTTC
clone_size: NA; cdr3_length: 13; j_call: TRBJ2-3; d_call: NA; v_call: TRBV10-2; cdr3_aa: CASSAARGDTQYF; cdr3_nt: TGCGCCAGCAGTGCCGCAAGGGGAGATACGCAGTATTTT
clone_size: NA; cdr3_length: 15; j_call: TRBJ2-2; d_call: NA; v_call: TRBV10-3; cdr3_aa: CAISDRETNTGELFF; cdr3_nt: TGTGCCATCAGTGATAGGGAGACGAACACCGGGGAGCTGTTTTTT
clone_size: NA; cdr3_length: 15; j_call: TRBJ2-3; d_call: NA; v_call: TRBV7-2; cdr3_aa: CASRATSSSGDTQYF; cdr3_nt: TGTGCCAGCAGGGCAACTAGCTCTTCGGGAGATACGCAGTATTTT